This TCR beta chain was identified in a study of CD8 T cells in Susac syndrome. RNA totalling about 0.45 to 1 ug underwent reverse transcription with random hexamers. MiXCR, applied by TCRdb to the immunoSEQ multiplex PCR reads, yields one record per CDR3 protein. The table has almost 450,000 distinct CDR3 sequences, more than 70% seen once; the top ten hold about 0.1%. The material sequenced was CD8+ T cells from PBMCs. The TCR was taken from a human donor with multiple sclerosis.

The CDR3 region is CASRGLTDTQYF. CDR3 DNA: TGTGCCAGCAGGGGACTCACAGATACGCAGTATTTT. This chain connects TRBV28 to TRBJ2-3; possibly TRBD2 for D (6 bases). The CDR3 is made up of 12 amino acids. V was trimmed by 6 bases and J by 2 bases, leaving 6 bases between them. Per the germline V gene, CDR1 is MDHEN and CDR2 is SYDVKM.